What follows are 25 T cell receptor beta chains derived from one specimen sequenced in a study of OX40 agonist ivuxolimab in advanced cancers. This table comes from immunoSEQ multiplex PCR, and its TCRdb copy is limited to in-frame clones, with some not included. The data contain around 48,000 clones, around 77% of them singletons. Sequenced here: CD4+ or CD8+ T cells sorted from blood, sampled in a trial of the OX40 agonist ivuxolimab. The source of these receptors is an adult with an advanced solid tumor such as melanoma, head and neck, liver or kidney cancer.

The chain links TRBV2 to TRBJ2-3; TRBD1 agrees at 7 bases. Looked up from germline, CDR1 is SNHLY and CDR2 is FYNNEI. With 6 bases clipped from V and 5 bases from J, the junction kept 8 bases outside the gene matches. The CDR3 covers 14 residues. CDR3 nucleotides: TGTGCCAGCAGAGAGGACAACAGGGGAGATACGCAGTATTTT. Protein: CASREDNRGDTQYF.

J is TRBJ1-2 and V is TRBV4-2, with 7 bases fitting TRBD1. Trimming at V came to 5 bases and at J to 6 bases, leaving 6 bases not matched to a gene. There are 13 residues in the CDR3. Per the germline V gene, CDR1 is LGHNA and CDR2 is YNFKEQ. The CDR3 nucleotides are TGTGCCAGCAGCAAAACAGGGGAAAATGGCTACACCTTC. This sequence encodes CASSKTGENGYTF.

The CDR3 sequence is CASSLRTSGTSTGELFF. Here the CDR3 DNA reads TGTGCCAGCAGCCTCCGGACTAGCGGGACTAGTACCGGGGAGCTGTTTTTT. This chain joins TRBV7-6 and TRBJ2-2, with 12 bases identical to TRBD2. CDR1 is SGHVS, CDR2 FNYEAQ, per germline. CDR3 length: 17 residues. The J segment lost 5 bases and the V segment lost 5 bases, leaving 9 bases of the junction unmatched.

The chain combines TRBV14 with TRBJ2-3; 12 bases fit TRBD2. The CDR3 has 18 amino acids. The trim removed 2 bases at V and 0 bases at J, leaving 6 bases unmatched. Looked up from germline, CDR1 is SGHDN and CDR2 is FVKESK. CDR3 region: CASSQSLGLAGSTDTQYF. The CDR3 bases are TGTGCCAGCAGCCAAAGCCTCGGACTAGCGGGGAGCACAGATACGCAGTATTTT.

V is TRBV19 and J is TRBJ2-1; 8 bases are a match to TRBD2. This CDR3 has 15 amino acids. V gave up 6 bases and J gave up 9 bases; unmatched junction bases: 13. CDR1 LNHDA and CDR2 SQIVND come from the germline V gene (reference sequence). CDR3 in DNA: TGTGCCAGTAGCCCACCCCCAGCGGGAGAAGGTGAGCAGTTCTTC. Amino acid sequence: CASSPPPAGEGEQFF.

This clone has a single count. The chain uses TRBV5-6 and TRBJ2-2, with D perhaps matching TRBD1 (5 bases). Between the trimmed V and J ends, which lost 4 bases and 3 bases, there was a span of 10 bases. Germline loops: CDR1 SGHDT, CDR2 YYEEEE. CDR3 size: 14 residues. The CDR3 sequence: CASSLGHYTGELFF. In DNA, the CDR3 is TGTGCCAGCAGCCTCGGACATTACACCGGGGAGCTGTTTTTT.

The V call is TRBV2, the J call TRBJ2-5; no reliable D call. V dropped 5 bases and J dropped 5 bases, with 9 bases sitting between them. CDR1 is SNHLY, CDR2 FYNNEI, per germline. This CDR3 is 12 amino acids long. CDR3 nucleotides: TGTGCCAGCAGTACAGTACGGGAGACCCAGTACTTC. Translating gives CASSTVRETQYF.

The rearrangement joins TRBV10-2 to TRBJ1-1; D is unresolved. The CDR3 contains 14 residues. Per the germline V gene, CDR1 is WSHSY and CDR2 is SAAADI. With 0 bases removed from V and 1 base from J, the gap between germline ends came to 6 bases. The CDR3 DNA is TGCGCCAGCAGTGAGTCGGGTCCGAACACTGAAGCTTTCTTT. This encodes CASSESGPNTEAFF.

This clone was seen only a few times. V and J are TRBV9 and TRBJ2-2; perhaps D is TRBD1 or TRBD2 (6 bases each). The V gene's germline CDR1 is SGDLS and CDR2 YYNGEE. CDR3 length: 15 residues. V shed 1 base and J shed 1 base, with 8 bases lying between them. The CDR3 DNA follows: TGTGCCAGCAGCGTAAGGGGGGTGAACACCGGGGAGCTGTTTTTT. This sequence encodes CASSVRGVNTGELFF.

This clone has just a few counts. The rearrangement uses TRBV11-3 and TRBJ2-5, with 11 bases fitting TRBD2. CDR3 length: 13 amino acids. From germline, CDR1 is SGHNT and CDR2 YENEEA. J gave up 7 bases and V 4 bases, and 2 bases lay outside the gene matches. The CDR3 is CASSSGLAATQYF. CDR3 DNA: TGTGCCAGCAGCTCGGGACTAGCGGCGACCCAGTACTTC.

The rearrangement joins TRBV7-2 to TRBJ1-2; 8 bases match TRBD1. CDR3 length equals 15 residues. Germline V gene lookup returns CDR1 SGHTA and CDR2 FQGNSA. Trimming removed 5 bases from V and 7 bases from J; junction bases left unmatched: 12. The CDR3 region is CASSPPDRALSGYTF. DNA of the CDR3: TGTGCCAGCAGCCCCCCGGACAGGGCCCTGAGTGGCTACACCTTC.

This chain joins TRBV4-1 and TRBJ2-1; D gene unclear. This CDR3 spans 15 amino acids. The V gene's germline CDR1 is MGHRA and CDR2 YSYEKL. V lost 1 base, J lost 0 bases, and 7 bases lay in between. CDR3 coding DNA: TGCGCCAGCAGCCAAGTCAGTCTCTCCTACAATGAGCAGTTCTTC. This sequence encodes CASSQVSLSYNEQFF.

The genes are TRBV6-4 and TRBJ2-1; maybe TRBD2 (6 bases). Trimming removed 8 bases from V and 7 bases from J, with 21 bases in between. The CDR3 covers 15 residues. Germline values: CDR1 MRHNA, CDR2 SNTAGT. The CDR3 nucleotides read TGTGCCAGCTCAGGGACGGGGGAACCTTGGAATGAGCAGTTCTTC. Translation gives CASSGTGEPWNEQFF.

CDR3 DNA: TGTGCCAGCAGTGATTTCTCTGGGGCCAACGTCCTGACTTTC. Its translation is CASSDFSGANVLTF. The chain is built from TRBV6-1 and TRBJ2-6; D remains ambiguous. Germline V gene lookup returns CDR1 MNHNS and CDR2 SASEGT. V lost 3 bases to trimming and J lost 0 bases, with 3 bases between them. The CDR3 consists of 14 residues.

The rearrangement links TRBV5-1 to TRBJ2-1; 7 bases match TRBD1. V dropped 4 bases and J dropped 4; count of bases not matched to a gene: 8. CDR3 size: 15 residues. The germline V gene encodes CDR1 SGHRS and CDR2 YFSETQ. Here the CDR3 DNA reads TGCGCCAGCAGCCCGGACGGACAGGCGTACAATGAGCAGTTCTTC. Residues: CASSPDGQAYNEQFF.

The chain combines TRBV11-3 with TRBJ1-6; TRBD1 agrees at 9 bases. V lost 3 bases, J lost 9 bases, and 3 bases stayed unmatched. CDR1 is SGHNT and CDR2 is YENEEA in the germline V gene. CDR3 size: 14 residues. The CDR3 region is CASSLGQGGSPLHF. The CDR3 coding sequence is TGTGCCAGCAGCTTGGGACAGGGAGGTTCACCCCTCCACTTT. Drawing the rest from reference TRBV11-3 and TRBJ1-6, the complete variable domain is EAGVVQSPRYKIIEKKQPVAFWCNPISGHNTLYWYLQNLGQGPELLIRYENEEAVDDSQLPKDRFSAERLKGVDSTLKIQPAELGDSAVYLCASSLGQGGSPLHFGNGTRLTVT.

J is TRBJ2-2 and V is TRBV6-5; 8 bases fit TRBD1. This CDR3 region has 15 residues. The germline gives CDR1 MNHEY, CDR2 SVGAGI. V gave up 6 bases and J gave up 1 base; unmatched junction bases: 4. DNA for the CDR3: TGTGCCAGCAGGAGAGGGACAGGGAACACCGGGGAGCTGTTTTTT. Protein: CASRRGTGNTGELFF.

The table lists this clone with a count of one. For the CDR3, the DNA is TGCGCCAGCAGCCAAGGTGTCGGGACAGCCCGTCTCCACGAGCAGTACTTC. Its translation is CASSQGVGTARLHEQYF. The V gene is TRBV4-1, the J gene TRBJ2-7; 7 bases are a match to TRBD1. CDR3 length: 17 amino acids. Trimming at V came to 1 base and at J to 5 bases, leaving 14 bases not matched to a gene. Germline CDR1 reads MGHRA; CDR2 reads YSYEKL.

The gene calls are TRBV5-6 and TRBJ2-1; 7 positions agree with TRBD2. The CDR3 extends over 13 amino acids. Germline CDR1 is SGHDT and CDR2 is YYEEEE. V trimming: 3 bases; J trimming: 6 bases; junction bases outside the gene matches: 3. CDR3 DNA sequence: TGTGCCAGCAGCTATGGACTAGTCAATGAGCAGTTCTTC. The encoded protein is CASSYGLVNEQFF.

This clone turned up a few times. The chain combines TRBV2 with TRBJ2-7, with 9 bases aligning to TRBD1. V gave up 5 bases and J gave up 5 bases; unmatched junction bases: 1. In germline, CDR1 is SNHLY, CDR2 FYNNEI. CDR3 length equals 12 residues. CDR3 loop: CASSWTGDEQYF. The DNA for the CDR3 is TGTGCCAGCAGTTGGACAGGGGACGAGCAGTACTTC.

This sequence joins TRBV5-4 and TRBJ2-5; 8 positions agree with TRBD1. This CDR3 comprises 15 residues. V shed 4 bases and J 2 bases; nucleotides not matched to a gene: 7. Germline CDR1 and CDR2: SGHNT and YYREEE (reference sequence). CDR3 nucleotides: TGTGCCAGCAGCCTACGTACAGGGGGACAAGAGACCCAGTACTTC. It is translated as CASSLRTGGQETQYF.

V gene TRBV30 combines with J gene TRBJ2-7; 8 bases agree with TRBD1. With V trimmed by 5 bases and J by 3 bases, 0 bases remained unmatched. The CDR3 totals 11 residues. The germline CDR1 and CDR2 sequences are GTSNPN and SVGIG (reference sequence). The CDR3 spells CAWGQGYEQYF. The CDR3 DNA reads TGTGCCTGGGGACAGGGCTACGAGCAGTACTTC.

The rearrangement joins TRBV21-1 to TRBJ1-1. TRBV21-1 is described as a pseudogene. This CDR3 spans 15 amino acids. CDR3 region: CASSKLRQGDTEAFF. In DNA, the CDR3 is TGTGCCAGCAGCAAATTACGGCAGGGAGACACTGAAGCTTTCTTT.

The chain joins TRBV5-5 to TRBJ1-4, with 8 bases lining up with TRBD1. Looked up from germline, CDR1 is SGHKS and CDR2 is YYEKEE (reference sequence). There are 14 residues in the CDR3. Trimming took 4 bases from V and 7 from J; bases not matched to a gene: 6. This chain's CDR3 is CASSAGGQVEKLFF. The CDR3, as DNA: TGTGCCAGCAGCGCAGGGGGACAGGTTGAAAAACTGTTTTTT.

The CDR3 loop is CASSYGQGETYGYTF. Here the CDR3 DNA reads TGTGCCAGCAGTTACGGCCAGGGGGAGACGTATGGCTACACCTTC. The chain carries TRBV6-5 and TRBJ1-2; 7 bases are a match to TRBD1. V shed 2 bases and J 5 bases; nucleotides not matched to a gene: 8. The CDR3 has 15 amino acids. The germline CDR1 and CDR2 sequences are MNHEY and SVGAGI.